This T cell receptor beta chain was recovered during a study of regulatory T cells in long-lasting Graves disease. Overall study findings and caveats: Among samples with persistent disease, TRBV28, TRBJ1-2 and TRBJ2-5 were favored.

The time point is: newly diagnosed GD, antithyroid drugs for less than 3 months. The authors made the TCR library using RNA they extracted from PBMCs. This clonotype was seen only a few times. Antigen: not known. Building of the TCR beta libraries involved iRepertoire HTBI primers and Arm-PCR of CDR3 regions. TCRdb fed the multiplex PCR reads into MiXCR, producing one record per CDR3 protein. The table lists hundreds of thousands of distinct CDR3 sequences, 16% of them singletons. CDR1 is SGHRS, CDR2 YFSETQ, per germline. Trimming cost V 5 bases and J 0 bases, with 11 bases left between them. The CDR3 loop spans 15 amino acids. The same data also went into a second study, on T cells in Graves' hyperthyroidism and ophthalmopathy. That report adds: Uncontrolled infection, other autoimmune disease, pregnancy or lactation barred patients from enrollment.

The chain combines TRBV5-1 with TRBJ2-2, with D unclear. The TCR originated in a man between 35 and 55 years old with Graves disease. The sample consisted of peripheral blood mononuclear cells (PBMCs), taken at new diagnosis, from a patient treated with antithyroid drugs. The CDR3 here is CASRARPANTGELFF. CDR3 nucleotides: TGCGCCAGCAGAGCTCGCCCCGCGAACACCGGGGAGCTGTTTTTT.